This T cell receptor beta chain was captured by sequencing in a study of blood T cell repertoires in COVID-19. Turning to the study itself: The United States, Italy and Spain supplied acute and convalescent COVID-19 samples.

Per the original methods: Counts of nucleated cells, estimated from reference gene primer amplification, were obtained. Using immunoSEQ multiplex PCR, the repertoire was profiled, and TCRdb retains in-frame clones only, with some absent. V and J calls and clone size follow that table, whereas D and trimming were derived from the DNA. The table shows over 200,000 clones, with roughly 85% occurring only once. Comment on this clone: Other DNA sequences in this specimen translate into the identical CDR3.

J lost 2 bases, V lost 3 bases, and 2 bases had no gene match. From germline, CDR1 is LGHNA and CDR2 YNFKEQ. The CDR3 is 14 amino acids. The sequence derives from a woman in her thirties or forties with active or convalescent COVID-19. This rearrangement joins TRBV4-2 to TRBJ2-7, with 9 nucleotides matching TRBD1. Sequenced sample: peripheral blood. The CDR3 loop is CASSQGQGTYEQYF. The CDR3 nucleotides read TGTGCCAGCAGCCAGGGACAGGGCACCTACGAGCAGTACTTC.